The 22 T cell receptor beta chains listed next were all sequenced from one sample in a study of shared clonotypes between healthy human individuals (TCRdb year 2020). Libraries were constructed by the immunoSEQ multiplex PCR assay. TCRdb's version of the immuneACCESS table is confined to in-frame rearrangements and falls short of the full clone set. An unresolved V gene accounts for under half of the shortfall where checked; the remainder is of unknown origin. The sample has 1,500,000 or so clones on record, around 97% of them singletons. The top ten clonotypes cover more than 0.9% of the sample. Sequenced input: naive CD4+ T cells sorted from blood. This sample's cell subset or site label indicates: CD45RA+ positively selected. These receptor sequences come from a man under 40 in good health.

The chain's CDR3 is CASSPLAGRPYEQYF. DNA of the CDR3: TGCGCCAGCAGTCCCCTTGCGGGACGGCCCTACGAGCAGTACTTC. This chain links TRBV10-1 with TRBJ2-7, with D maybe TRBD2 (6 bases). Trimming removed 5 bases at V and 2 bases at J, with 16 bases between. CDR1 is WNHNN, CDR2 SYGVQD, per germline (reference sequence). This CDR3 is 15 amino acids long.

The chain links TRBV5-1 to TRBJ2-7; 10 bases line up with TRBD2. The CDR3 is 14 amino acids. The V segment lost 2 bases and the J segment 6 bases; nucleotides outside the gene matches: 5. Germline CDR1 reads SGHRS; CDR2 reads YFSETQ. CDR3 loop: CASSFSGRASEQYF. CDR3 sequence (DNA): TGCGCCAGCAGCTTCAGCGGGAGGGCTTCCGAGCAGTACTTC. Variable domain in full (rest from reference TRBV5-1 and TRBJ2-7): KAGVTQTPRYLIKTRGQQVTLSCSPISGHRSVSWYQQTPGQGLQFLFEYFSETQRNKGNFPGRFSGRQFSNSRSEMNVSTLELGDSALYLCASSFSGRASEQYFGPGTRLTVT.

CDR3 region: CASSSIASGNSNEQFF. CDR3 DNA: TGCGCCAGCAGCTCCATAGCTAGCGGGAATAGCAATGAGCAGTTCTTC. The genes are TRBV5-1 and TRBJ2-1, with 9 bases aligning to TRBD2. From germline, CDR1 is SGHRS and CDR2 YFSETQ. V was pared by 3 bases and J by 6 bases, with 10 bases of the junction left unmatched. This CDR3 has 16 amino acids. The full variable domain, in which reference TRBV5-1 and TRBJ2-1 provide the parts outside the CDR3, is KAGVTQTPRYLIKTRGQQVTLSCSPISGHRSVSWYQQTPGQGLQFLFEYFSETQRNKGNFPGRFSGRQFSNSRSEMNVSTLELGDSALYLCASSSIASGNSNEQFFGPGTRLTVL.

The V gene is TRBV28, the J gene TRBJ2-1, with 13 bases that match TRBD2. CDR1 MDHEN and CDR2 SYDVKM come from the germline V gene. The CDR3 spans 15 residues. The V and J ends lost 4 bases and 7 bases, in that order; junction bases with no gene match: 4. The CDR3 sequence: CASSSGTSGINEQFF. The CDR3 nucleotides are TGTGCCAGCAGTTCGGGGACTAGCGGGATAAATGAGCAGTTCTTC.

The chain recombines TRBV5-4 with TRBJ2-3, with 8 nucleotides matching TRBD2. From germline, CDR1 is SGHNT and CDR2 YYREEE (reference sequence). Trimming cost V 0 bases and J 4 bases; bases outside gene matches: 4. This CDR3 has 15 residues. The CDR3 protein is CASSLGPAGADTQYF. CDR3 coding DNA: TGTGCCAGCAGCTTGGGCCCAGCGGGAGCAGATACGCAGTATTTT. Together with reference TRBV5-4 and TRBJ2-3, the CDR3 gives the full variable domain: ETGVTQSPTHLIKTRGQQVTLRCSSQSGHNTVSWYQQALGQGPQFIFQYYREEENGRGNFPPRFSGLQFPNYSSELNVNALELDDSALYLCASSLGPAGADTQYFGPGTRLTVL.

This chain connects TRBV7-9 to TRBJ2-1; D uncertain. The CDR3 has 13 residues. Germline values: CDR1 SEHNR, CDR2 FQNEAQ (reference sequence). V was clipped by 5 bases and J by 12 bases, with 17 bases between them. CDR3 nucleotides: TGTGCCAGCAGCCCGTTAGGGATGAACGGGCAGTTCTTC. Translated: CASSPLGMNGQFF.

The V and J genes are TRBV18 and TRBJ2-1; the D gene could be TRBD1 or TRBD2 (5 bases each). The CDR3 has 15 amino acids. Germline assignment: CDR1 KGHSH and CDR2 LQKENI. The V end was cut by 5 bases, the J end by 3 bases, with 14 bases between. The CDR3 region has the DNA TGTGCCAGCTCAACCACGGGACGGAACTACAATGAGCAGTTCTTC. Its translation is CASSTTGRNYNEQFF.

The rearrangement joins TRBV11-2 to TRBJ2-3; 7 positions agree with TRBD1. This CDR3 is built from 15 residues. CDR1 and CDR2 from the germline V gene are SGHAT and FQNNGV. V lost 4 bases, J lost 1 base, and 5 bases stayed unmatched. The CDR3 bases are TGTGCCAGCAGCTCGACAGGGTCAGGCACAGATACGCAGTATTTT. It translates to CASSSTGSGTDTQYF.

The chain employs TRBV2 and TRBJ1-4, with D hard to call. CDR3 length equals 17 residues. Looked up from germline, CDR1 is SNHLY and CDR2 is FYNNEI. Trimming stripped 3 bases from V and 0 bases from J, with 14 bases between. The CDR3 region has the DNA TGTGCCAGCAGTGATGTCTTAATGGGTACAACTAATGAAAAACTGTTTTTT. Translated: CASSDVLMGTTNEKLFF.

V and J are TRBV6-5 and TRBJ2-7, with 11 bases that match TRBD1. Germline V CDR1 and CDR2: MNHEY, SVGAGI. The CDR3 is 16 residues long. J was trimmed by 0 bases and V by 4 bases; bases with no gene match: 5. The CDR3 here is CASSSPGQGGSYEQYF. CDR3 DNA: TGTGCCAGCAGTTCCCCGGGACAGGGGGGCTCCTACGAGCAGTACTTC.

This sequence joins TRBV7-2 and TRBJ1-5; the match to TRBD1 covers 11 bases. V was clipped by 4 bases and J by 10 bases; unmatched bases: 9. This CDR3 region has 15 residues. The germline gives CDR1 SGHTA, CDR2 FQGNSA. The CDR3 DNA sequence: TGTGCCAGCAGCTCGGGACAGGGGGAAGGGGCACCCCAGCATTTT. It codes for CASSSGQGEGAPQHF.

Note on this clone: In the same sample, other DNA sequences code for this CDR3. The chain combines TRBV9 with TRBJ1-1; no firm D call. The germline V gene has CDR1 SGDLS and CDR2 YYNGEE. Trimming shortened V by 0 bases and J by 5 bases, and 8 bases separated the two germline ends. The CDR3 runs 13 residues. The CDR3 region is CASSVDPGTEAFF. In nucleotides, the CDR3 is TGTGCCAGCAGCGTAGATCCTGGAACTGAAGCTTTCTTT.

The CDR3 region has the DNA TGTGCCAGCAGTGACGGGACAGCGGCCTATAGCAATCAGCCCCAGCATTTT. It codes for CASSDGTAAYSNQPQHF. The V call is TRBV27, the J call TRBJ1-5; TRBD1 matches at 7 bases. CDR3 size: 17 residues. V lost 5 bases, J lost 0 bases, and 10 bases stayed unmatched. From germline, CDR1 is MNHEY and CDR2 SMNVEV (reference sequence).

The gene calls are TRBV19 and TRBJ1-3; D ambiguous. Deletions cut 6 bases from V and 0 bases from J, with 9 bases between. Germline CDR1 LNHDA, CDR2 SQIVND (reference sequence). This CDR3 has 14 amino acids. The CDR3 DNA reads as TGTGCCAGTAGGGCGGGCTACTCTGGAAACACCATATATTTT. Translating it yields CASRAGYSGNTIYF.

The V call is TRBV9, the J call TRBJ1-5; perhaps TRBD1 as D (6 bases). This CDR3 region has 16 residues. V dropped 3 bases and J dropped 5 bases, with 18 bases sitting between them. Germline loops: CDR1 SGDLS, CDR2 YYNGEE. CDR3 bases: TGTGCCAGCAGCGCAGGGGTTGGGGGAAGGCATCAGCCCCAGCATTTT. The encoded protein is CASSAGVGGRHQPQHF. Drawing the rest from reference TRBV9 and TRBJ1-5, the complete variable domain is DSGVTQTPKHLITATGQRVTLRCSPRSGDLSVYWYQQSLDQGLQFLIQYYNGEERAKGNILERFSAQQFPDLHSELNLSSLELGDSALYFCASSAGVGGRHQPQHFGDGTRLSIL.

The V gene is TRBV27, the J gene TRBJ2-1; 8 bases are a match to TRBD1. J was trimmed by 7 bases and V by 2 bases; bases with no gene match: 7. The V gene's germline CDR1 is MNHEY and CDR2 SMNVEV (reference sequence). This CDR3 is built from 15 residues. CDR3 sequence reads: CASSLTQGARNEQFF. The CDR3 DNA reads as TGTGCCAGCAGTTTAACGCAGGGGGCTCGAAATGAGCAGTTCTTC.

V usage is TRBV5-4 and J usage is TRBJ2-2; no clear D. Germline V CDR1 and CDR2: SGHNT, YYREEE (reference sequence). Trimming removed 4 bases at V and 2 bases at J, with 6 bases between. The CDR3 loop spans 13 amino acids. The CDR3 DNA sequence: TGTGCCAGCAGCCCTCCCAACACCGGGGAGCTGTTTTTT. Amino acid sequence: CASSPPNTGELFF.

CDR3 amino acids: CASKGISNSGANVLTF. The CDR3 DNA is TGTGCCAGCAAGGGGATTAGCAACTCTGGGGCCAACGTCCTGACTTTC. The gene calls are TRBV2 and TRBJ2-6; TRBD1 might be the D (5 bases). CDR1 SNHLY and CDR2 FYNNEI come from the germline V gene. The CDR3 runs 16 residues. Deletions cut 7 bases from V and 0 bases from J, with 13 bases between.

This chain's CDR3 is CASSVDQGKMNNEQFF. The DNA for the CDR3 is TGTGCCAGCAGCGTAGACCAGGGGAAGATGAACAATGAGCAGTTCTTC. The chain has TRBV9 and TRBJ2-1; the D gene is possibly TRBD1 (6 bases). Germline V CDR1 and CDR2: SGDLS, YYNGEE. The germline V and J ends were trimmed by 0 bases and 5 bases, with 15 bases remaining between them. This CDR3 region has 16 residues.

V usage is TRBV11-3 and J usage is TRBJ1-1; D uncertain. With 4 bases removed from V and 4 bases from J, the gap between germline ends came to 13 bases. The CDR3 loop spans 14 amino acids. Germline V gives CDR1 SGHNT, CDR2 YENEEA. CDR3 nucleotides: TGTGCCAGCAGCTCCGGAGGTGGCACCACTGAAGCTTTCTTT. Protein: CASSSGGGTTEAFF.

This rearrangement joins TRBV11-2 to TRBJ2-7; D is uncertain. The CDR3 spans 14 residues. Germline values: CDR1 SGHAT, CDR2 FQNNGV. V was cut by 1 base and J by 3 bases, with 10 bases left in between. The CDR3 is CASSLAQYNYEQYF. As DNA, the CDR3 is TGTGCCAGCAGCTTAGCCCAGTATAACTACGAGCAGTACTTC.

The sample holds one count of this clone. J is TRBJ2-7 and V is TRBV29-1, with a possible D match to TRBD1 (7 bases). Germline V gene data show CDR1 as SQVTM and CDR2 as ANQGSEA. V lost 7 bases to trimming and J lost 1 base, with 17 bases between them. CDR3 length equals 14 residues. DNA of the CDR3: TGCAGCGCCATGGAGGGGGCCCCGTCCTACGAGCAGTACTTC. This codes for CSAMEGAPSYEQYF.